This T cell receptor beta chain appears in the sequencing data of a study of identifying expanded T cells in peripheral blood. V was trimmed by 8 bases and J by 6 bases, leaving 18 bases between them. The CDR3 runs 14 residues. CDR1 SGHNT and CDR2 YENEEA come from the germline V gene. Findings and limits, study-wide: Technical replicates showed about 1.2 changed clones; roughly two weeks 15 to 20; four weeks 19. Approximately two-week clone count variance significantly increased as total template count grew.

Regarding this clone: Its specificity is unknown.

Data came from immunoSEQ multiplex PCR; TCRdb stores just in-frame clones and leaves some out. Of some 97,000 clones listed, approximately 89% are singletons. The V call is TRBV11-3, the J call TRBJ2-3, with D tentatively TRBD2 (5 bases). This TCR came from a person aged 18 to 75 in good health. The sequencing sample was made of blood. CDR3 nucleotides: TGTGCCAGCCGGACTGAGCCCAATCGGGATACGCAGTATTTT. This encodes CASRTEPNRDTQYF.